This entry lists 2 T cell receptor beta chains sequenced from one sample in a study of T cells in Graves' hyperthyroidism and ophthalmopathy. RNA transcripts gave rise to amplified TCR beta CDR3 regions. HTBI primers were used for first-round RT-PCR of the TCR CDR3. A single record per CDR3 protein comes from TCRdb applying MiXCR to the multiplex PCR reads. In the table there are approximately 530,000 distinct CDR3 sequences, 15% to 20% of which are singletons. What was sequenced was blood. These receptors came from a woman aged 18-29 years with Graves' hyperthyroidism.

This clonotype was counted at least ten times. The CDR3 loop reads CSVRESGVSGYTF. CDR3 DNA: TGCAGCGTTAGGGAATCGGGTGTAAGCGGCTACACCTTC. The chain combines TRBV29-1 with TRBJ1-2, with D unresolved. The CDR3 contains 13 residues. V was clipped by 5 bases and J by 8 bases, with 18 bases between them. CDR1 and CDR2 from the germline V gene are SQVTM and ANQGSEA.

This clonotype came up many times. The V gene is TRBV28, the J gene TRBJ2-5; D is unresolved. Germline V gives CDR1 MDHEN, CDR2 SYDVKM. The ends were cut back, 5 bases at V and 6 bases at J, with 10 bases in the middle. This CDR3 has 12 residues. The CDR3 here is CASSRTVQTQYF. The CDR3 bases are TGTGCCAGCAGTCGAACTGTACAGACCCAGTACTTC.